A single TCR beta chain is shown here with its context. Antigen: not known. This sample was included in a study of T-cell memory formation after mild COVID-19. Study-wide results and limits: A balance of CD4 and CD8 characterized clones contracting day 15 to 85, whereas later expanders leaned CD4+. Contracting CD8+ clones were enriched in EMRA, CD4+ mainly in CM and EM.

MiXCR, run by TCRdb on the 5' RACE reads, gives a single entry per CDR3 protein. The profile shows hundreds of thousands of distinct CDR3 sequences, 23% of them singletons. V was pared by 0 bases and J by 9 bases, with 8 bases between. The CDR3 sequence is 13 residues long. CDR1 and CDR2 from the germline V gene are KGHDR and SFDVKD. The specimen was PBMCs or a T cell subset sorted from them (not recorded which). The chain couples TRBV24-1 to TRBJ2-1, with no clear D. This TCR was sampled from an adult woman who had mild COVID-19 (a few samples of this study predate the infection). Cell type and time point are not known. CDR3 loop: CATSDLGAGEQFF. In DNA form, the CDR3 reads TGTGCCACCAGTGATTTGGGAGCAGGTGAGCAGTTCTTC.